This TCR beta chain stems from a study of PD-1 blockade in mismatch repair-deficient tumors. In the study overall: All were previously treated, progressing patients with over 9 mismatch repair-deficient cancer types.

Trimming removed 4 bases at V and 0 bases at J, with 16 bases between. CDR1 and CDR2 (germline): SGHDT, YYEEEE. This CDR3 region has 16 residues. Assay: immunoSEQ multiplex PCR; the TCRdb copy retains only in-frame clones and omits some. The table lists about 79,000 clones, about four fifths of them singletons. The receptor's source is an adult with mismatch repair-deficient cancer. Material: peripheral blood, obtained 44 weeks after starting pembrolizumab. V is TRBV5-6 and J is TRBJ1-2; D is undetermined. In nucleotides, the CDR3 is TGTGCCAGCAGCAGTGGCACGAGGGTGACTAACTATGGCTACACCTTC. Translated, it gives CASSSGTRVTNYGYTF. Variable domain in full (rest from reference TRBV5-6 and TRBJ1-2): DAGVTQSPTHLIKTRGQQVTLRCSPKSGHDTVSWYQQALGQGPQFIFQYYEEEERQRGNFPDRFSGHQFPNYSSELNVNALLLGDSALYLCASSSGTRVTNYGYTFGSGTRLTVV.